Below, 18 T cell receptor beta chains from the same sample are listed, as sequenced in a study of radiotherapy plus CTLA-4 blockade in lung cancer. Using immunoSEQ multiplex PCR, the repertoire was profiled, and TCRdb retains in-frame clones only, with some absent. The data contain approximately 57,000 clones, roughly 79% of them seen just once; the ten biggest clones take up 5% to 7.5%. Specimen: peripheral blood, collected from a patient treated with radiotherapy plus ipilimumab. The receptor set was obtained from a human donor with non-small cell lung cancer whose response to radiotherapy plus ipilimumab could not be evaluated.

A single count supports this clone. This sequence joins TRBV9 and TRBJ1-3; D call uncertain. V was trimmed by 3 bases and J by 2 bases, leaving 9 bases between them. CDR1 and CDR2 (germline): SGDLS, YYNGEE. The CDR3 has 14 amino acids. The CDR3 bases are TGTGCCAGCAGCGCACTGGCGGCTGGAAACACCATATATTTT. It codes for CASSALAAGNTIYF.

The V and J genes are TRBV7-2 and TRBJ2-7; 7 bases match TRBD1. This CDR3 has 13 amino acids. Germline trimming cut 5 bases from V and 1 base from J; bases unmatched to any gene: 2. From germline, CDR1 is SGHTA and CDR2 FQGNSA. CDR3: CASSRQGSYEQYF. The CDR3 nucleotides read TGTGCCAGCAGCAGACAGGGTTCCTACGAGCAGTACTTC.

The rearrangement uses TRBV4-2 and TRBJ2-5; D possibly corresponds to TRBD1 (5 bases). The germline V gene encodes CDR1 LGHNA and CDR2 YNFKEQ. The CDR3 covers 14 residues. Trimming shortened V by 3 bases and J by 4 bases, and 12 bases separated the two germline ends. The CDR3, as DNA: TGTGCCAGCAGCCAGTTCCAGGGATTAGAGACCCAGTACTTC. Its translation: CASSQFQGLETQYF.

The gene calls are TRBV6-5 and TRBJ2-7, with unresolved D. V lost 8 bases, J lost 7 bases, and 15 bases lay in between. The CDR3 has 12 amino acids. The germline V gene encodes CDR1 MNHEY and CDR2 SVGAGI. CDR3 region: CASGLARGEQYF. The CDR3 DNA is TGTGCCAGCGGTTTGGCCAGAGGAGAGCAGTACTTC.

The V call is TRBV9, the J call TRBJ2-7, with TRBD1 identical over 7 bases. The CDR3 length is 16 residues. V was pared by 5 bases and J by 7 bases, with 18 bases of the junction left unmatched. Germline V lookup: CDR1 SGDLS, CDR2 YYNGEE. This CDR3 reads CASSLSLGTVAGEQYF. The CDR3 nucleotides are TGTGCCAGCAGTCTAAGCTTGGGGACAGTTGCGGGTGAGCAGTACTTC.

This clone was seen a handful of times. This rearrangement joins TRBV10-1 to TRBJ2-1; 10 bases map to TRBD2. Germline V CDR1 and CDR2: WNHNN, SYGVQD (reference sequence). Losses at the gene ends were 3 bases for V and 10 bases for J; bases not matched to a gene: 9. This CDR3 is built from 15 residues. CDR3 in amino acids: CASSEGSGGAGEQFF. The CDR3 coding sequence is TGCGCCAGCAGTGAAGGAAGCGGGGGGGCGGGCGAGCAGTTCTTC.

CDR3 in DNA: TGTGCCAGCAGCATGGAGTTCAGCTCCTACAATGAGCAGTTCTTC. This sequence encodes CASSMEFSSYNEQFF. This rearrangement joins TRBV7-2 to TRBJ2-1, with D unresolved. V shed 5 bases and J shed 0 bases, with 11 bases lying between them. CDR3 size: 15 residues. Germline CDR1 is SGHTA and CDR2 is FQGNSA.

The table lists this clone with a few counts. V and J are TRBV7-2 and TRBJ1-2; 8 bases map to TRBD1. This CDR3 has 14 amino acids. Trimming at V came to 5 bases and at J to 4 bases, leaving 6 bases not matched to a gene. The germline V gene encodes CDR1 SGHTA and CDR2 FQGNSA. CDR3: CASSVTGGIYGYTF. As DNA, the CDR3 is TGTGCCAGCAGCGTTACAGGGGGGATCTATGGCTACACCTTC.

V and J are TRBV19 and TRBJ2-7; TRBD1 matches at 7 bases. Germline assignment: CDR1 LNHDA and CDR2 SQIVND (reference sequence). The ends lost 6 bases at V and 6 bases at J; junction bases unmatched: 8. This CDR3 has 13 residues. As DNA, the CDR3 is TGTGCCAGTAGCCGACAGGGAATAGGCGAGCAGTACTTC. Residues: CASSRQGIGEQYF.

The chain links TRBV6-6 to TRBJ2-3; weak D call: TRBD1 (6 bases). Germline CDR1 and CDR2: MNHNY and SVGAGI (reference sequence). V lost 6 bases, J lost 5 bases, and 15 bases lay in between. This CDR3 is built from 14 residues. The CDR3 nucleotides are TGTGCCAGCAGCCCAGGGGCCCGAGGAGATACGCAGTATTTT. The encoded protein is CASSPGARGDTQYF.

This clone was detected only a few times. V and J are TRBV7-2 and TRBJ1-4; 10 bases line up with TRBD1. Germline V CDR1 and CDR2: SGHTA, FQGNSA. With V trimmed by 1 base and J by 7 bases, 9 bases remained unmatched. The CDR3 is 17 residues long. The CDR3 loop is CASSLGVTGGASEKLFF. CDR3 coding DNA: TGTGCCAGCAGCTTAGGGGTGACAGGGGGCGCTTCTGAAAAACTGTTTTTT.

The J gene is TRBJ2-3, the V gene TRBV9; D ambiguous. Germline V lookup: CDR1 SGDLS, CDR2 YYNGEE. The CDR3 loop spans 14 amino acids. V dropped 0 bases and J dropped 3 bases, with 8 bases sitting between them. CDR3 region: CASSVVGTTDTQYF. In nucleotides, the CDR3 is TGTGCCAGCAGCGTAGTCGGTACGACAGATACGCAGTATTTT.

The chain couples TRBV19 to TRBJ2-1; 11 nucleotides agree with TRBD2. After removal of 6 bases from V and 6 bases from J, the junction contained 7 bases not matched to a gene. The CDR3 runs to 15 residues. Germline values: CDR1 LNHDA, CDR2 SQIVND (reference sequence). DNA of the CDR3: TGTGCCAGTAGAGAGGGACTAGCGGCTTCCAATGAGCAGTTCTTC. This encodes CASREGLAASNEQFF.

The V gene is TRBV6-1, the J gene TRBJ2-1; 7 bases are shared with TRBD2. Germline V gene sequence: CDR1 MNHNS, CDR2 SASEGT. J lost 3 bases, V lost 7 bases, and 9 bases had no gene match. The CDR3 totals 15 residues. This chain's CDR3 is CASTERTSSYNEQFF. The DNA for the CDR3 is TGTGCCAGCACCGAAAGGACTAGTAGCTACAATGAGCAGTTCTTC.

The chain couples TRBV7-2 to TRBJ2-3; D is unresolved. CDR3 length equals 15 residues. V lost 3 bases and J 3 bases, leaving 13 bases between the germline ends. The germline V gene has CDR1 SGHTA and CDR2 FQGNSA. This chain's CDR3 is CASSFRSWRTDTQYF. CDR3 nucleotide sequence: TGTGCCAGCAGCTTTAGGTCATGGAGAACAGATACGCAGTATTTT. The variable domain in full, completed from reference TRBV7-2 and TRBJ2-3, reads GAGVSQSPSNKVTEKGKDVELRCDPISGHTALYWYRQSLGQGLEFLIYFQGNSAPDKSGLPSDRFSAERTGGSVSTLTIQRTQQEDSAVYLCASSFRSWRTDTQYFGPGTRLTVL.

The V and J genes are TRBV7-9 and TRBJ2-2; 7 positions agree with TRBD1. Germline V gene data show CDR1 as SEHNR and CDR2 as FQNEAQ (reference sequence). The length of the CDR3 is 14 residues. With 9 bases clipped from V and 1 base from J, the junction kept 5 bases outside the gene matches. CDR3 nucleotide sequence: TGTGCCAGGTCGGACAGGATGAACACCGGGGAGCTGTTTTTT. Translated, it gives CARSDRMNTGELFF.

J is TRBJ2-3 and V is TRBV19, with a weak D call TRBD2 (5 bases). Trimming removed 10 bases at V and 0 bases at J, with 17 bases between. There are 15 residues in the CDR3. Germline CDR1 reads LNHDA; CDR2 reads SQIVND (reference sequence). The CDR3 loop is CATRGGLLSTDTQYF. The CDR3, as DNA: TGTGCCACCCGAGGCGGGTTGCTTAGCACAGATACGCAGTATTTT. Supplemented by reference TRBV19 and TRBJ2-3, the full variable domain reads DGGITQSPKYLFRKEGQNVTLSCEQNLNHDAMYWYRQDPGQGLRLIYYSQIVNDFQKGDIAEGYSVSREKKESFPLTVTSAQKNPTAFYLCATRGGLLSTDTQYFGPGTRLTVL.

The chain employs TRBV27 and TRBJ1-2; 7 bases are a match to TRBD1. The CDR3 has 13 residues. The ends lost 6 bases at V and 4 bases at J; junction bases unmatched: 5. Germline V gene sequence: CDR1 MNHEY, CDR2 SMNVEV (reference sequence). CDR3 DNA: TGTGCCAGCAGCCCGGGACAGTTCTATGGCTACACCTTC. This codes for CASSPGQFYGYTF.